This T cell receptor beta chain was documented in a study of graft-versus-host responses after intestinal transplantation. Study-level background: Each recipient received anti-thymocyte globulin induction, then tacrolimus and steroids for 3 to 4 years. Overall study results and limits: GvH clonotypes were identified within recipient marrow, with a subset emerging first in ileum or blood.

CDR1 is MNHEY, CDR2 SVGAGI, per germline. The CDR3 sequence is 14 residues long. The J segment lost 1 base and the V segment lost 7 bases, leaving 5 bases of the junction unmatched. Assay: immunoSEQ multiplex PCR; the TCRdb copy retains only in-frame clones and omits some. The table has about 98,000 clones, under 85% seen once. Comment on this clone: Its target is not known.

V is TRBV6-5 and J is TRBJ1-1; 8 positions match TRBD1. This TCR came from a human donor who received an intestinal transplant. The specimen was unstimulated CD8+ T cells sorted from spleen or lymph node cells, collected before intestinal transplant. Here the CDR3 DNA reads TGTGCCAGCACCCCCGACAGGGGGAACACTGAAGCTTTCTTT. Translated, it gives CASTPDRGNTEAFF.